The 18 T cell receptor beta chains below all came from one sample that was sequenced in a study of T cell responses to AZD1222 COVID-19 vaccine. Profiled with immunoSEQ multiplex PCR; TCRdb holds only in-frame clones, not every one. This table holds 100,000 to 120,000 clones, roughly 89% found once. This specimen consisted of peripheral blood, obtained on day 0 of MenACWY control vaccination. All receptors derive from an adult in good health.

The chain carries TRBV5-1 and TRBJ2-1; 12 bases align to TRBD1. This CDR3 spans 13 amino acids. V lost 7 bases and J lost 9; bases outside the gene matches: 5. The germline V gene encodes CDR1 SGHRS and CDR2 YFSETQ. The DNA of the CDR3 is TGCGCCAGCGGGGGACAGGGGGCATCTGAGCAGTTCTTC. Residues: CASGGQGASEQFF.

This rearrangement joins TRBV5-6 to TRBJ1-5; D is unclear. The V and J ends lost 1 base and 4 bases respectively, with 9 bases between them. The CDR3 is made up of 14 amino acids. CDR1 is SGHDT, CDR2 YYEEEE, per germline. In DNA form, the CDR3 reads TGTGCCAGCAGCTTGTCCGTAGGGAATCAGCCCCAGCATTTT. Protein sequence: CASSLSVGNQPQHF.

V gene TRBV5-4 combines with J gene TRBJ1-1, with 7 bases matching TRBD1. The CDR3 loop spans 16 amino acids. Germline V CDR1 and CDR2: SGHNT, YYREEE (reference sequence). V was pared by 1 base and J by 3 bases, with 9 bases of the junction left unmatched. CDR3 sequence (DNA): TGTGCCAGCAGCTTGTGGGGGGTGACAGGGCACACTGAAGCTTTCTTT. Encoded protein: CASSLWGVTGHTEAFF.

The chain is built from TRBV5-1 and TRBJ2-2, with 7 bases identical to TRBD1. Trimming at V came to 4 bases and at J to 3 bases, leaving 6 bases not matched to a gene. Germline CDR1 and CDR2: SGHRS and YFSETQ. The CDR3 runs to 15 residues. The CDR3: CASSPNTGDTGELFF. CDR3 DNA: TGCGCCAGCAGCCCTAATACAGGGGACACCGGGGAGCTGTTTTTT.

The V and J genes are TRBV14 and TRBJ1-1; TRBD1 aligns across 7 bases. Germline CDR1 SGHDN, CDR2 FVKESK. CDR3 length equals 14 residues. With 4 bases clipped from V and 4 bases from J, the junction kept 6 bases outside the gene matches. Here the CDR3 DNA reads TGTGCCAGCAGCCCCTGGGACAGCCCCACTGAAGCTTTCTTT. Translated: CASSPWDSPTEAFF.

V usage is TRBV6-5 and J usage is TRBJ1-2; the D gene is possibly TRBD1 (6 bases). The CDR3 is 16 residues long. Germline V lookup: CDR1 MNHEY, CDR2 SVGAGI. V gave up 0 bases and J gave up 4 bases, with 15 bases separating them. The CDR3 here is CASSYSSLGALYGYTF. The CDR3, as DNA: TGTGCCAGCAGTTACTCGTCATTGGGGGCGCTCTATGGCTACACCTTC.

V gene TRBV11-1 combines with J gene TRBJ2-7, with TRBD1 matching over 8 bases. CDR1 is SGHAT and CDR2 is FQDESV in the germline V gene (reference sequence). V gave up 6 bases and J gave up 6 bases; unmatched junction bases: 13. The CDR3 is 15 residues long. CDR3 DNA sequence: TGTGCCAGCAGACTCTGGACAGGGCTAGTCACCGAGCAGTACTTC. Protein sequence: CASRLWTGLVTEQYF.

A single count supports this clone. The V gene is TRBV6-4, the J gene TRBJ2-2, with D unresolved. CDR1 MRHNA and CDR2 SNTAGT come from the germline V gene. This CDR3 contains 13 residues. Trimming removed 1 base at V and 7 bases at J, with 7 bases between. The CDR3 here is CASSDYGYGELFF. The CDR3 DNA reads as TGTGCCAGCAGTGACTACGGCTACGGGGAGCTGTTTTTT.

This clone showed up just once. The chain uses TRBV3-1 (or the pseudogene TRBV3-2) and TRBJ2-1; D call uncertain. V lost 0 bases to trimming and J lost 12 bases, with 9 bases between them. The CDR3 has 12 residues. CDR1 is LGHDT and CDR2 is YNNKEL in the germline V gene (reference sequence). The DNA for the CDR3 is TGTGCCAGCAGCCAAGATGTGGTAAGGCAGTTCTTC. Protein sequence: CASSQDVVRQFF.

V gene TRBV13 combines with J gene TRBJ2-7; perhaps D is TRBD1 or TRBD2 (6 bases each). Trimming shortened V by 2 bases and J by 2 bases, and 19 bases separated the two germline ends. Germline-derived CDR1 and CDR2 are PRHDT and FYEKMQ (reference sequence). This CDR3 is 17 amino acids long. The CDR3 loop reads CASSLPQGEGGPYEQYF. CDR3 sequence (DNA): TGTGCCAGCAGCTTACCCCAGGGAGAGGGGGGTCCCTACGAGCAGTACTTC.

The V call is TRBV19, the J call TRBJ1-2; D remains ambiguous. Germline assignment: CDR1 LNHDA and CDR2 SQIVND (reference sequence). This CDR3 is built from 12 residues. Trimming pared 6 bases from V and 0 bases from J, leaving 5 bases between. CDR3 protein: CASSRANYGYTF. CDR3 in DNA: TGTGCCAGTAGCCGAGCTAACTATGGCTACACCTTC.

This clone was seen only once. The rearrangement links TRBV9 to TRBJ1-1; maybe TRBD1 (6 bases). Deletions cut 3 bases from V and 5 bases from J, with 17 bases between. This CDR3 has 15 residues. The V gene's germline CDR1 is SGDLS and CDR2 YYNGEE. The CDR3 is CASSATPDSWTEAFF. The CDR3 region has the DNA TGTGCCAGCAGCGCCACACCGGACAGTTGGACTGAAGCTTTCTTT. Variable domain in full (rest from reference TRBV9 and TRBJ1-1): DSGVTQTPKHLITATGQRVTLRCSPRSGDLSVYWYQQSLDQGLQFLIQYYNGEERAKGNILERFSAQQFPDLHSELNLSSLELGDSALYFCASSATPDSWTEAFFGQGTRLTVV.

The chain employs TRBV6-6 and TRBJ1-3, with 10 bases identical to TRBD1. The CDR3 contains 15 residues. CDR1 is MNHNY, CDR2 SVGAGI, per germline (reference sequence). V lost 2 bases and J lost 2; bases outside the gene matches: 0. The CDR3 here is CASSYGQGAGNTIYF. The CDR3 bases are TGTGCCAGCAGTTACGGACAGGGGGCTGGAAACACCATATATTTT.

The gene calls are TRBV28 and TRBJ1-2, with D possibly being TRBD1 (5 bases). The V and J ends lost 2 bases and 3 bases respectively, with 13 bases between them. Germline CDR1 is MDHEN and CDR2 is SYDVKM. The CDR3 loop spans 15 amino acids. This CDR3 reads CASSLGGEGDYGYTF. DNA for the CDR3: TGTGCCAGCAGTTTAGGGGGGGAGGGTGACTATGGCTACACCTTC.

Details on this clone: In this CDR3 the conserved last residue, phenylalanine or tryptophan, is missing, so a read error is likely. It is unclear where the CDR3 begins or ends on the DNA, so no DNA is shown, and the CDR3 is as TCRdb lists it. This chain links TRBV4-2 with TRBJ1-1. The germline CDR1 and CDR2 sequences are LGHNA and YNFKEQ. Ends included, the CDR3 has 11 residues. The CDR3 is CASSDGLRWGL.

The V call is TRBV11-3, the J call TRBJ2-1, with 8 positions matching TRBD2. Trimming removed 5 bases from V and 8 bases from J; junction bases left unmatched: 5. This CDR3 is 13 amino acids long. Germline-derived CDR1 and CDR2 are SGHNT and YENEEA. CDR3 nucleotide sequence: TGTGCCAGCAGCCTCGGGACTAGAGATGAGCAGTTCTTC. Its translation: CASSLGTRDEQFF.

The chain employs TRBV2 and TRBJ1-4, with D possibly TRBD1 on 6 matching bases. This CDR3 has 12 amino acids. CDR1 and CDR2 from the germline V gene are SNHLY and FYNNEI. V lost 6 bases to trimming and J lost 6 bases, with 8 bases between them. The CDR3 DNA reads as TGTGCCAGCAGGGACAGAGATGAAAAACTGTTTTTT. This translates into CASRDRDEKLFF.

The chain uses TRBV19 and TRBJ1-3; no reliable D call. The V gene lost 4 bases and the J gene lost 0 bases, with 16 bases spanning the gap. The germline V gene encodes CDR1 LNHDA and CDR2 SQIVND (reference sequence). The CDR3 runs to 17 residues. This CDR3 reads CASSNRVLQNSGNTIYF. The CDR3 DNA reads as TGTGCCAGTAGTAATCGCGTGTTACAGAACTCTGGAAACACCATATATTTT.